Listed below are T cell receptor beta chains from one sample, sequenced in a study of cytomegalovirus exposure and HLA in healthy donors. The repertoire was sequenced with immunoSEQ multiplex PCR; TCRdb's copy has only in-frame clones and lacks some. This repertoire shows about 140,000 clones, around three quarters found once; its top ten account for about 3%. The sequenced sample consisted of PBMCs. Every receptor here comes from a male donor in good health and CMV-seronegative. CDR3s include the opening cysteine and the closing phenylalanine or tryptophan. D genes are given only for firm matches. Size is stated for part of the rows, as once, few or many counts, or as a class when the clone is expanded.

v_gene: TRBV5-1; abundance: few; d_gene: .; j_gene: TRBJ2-1; CDR3aa: CASRLTGVYNEQFF; CDR3nt: TGCGCCAGCAGGTTGACGGGGGTTTACAATGAGCAGTTCTTC
v_gene: TRBV19; abundance: .; d_gene: TRBD2; j_gene: TRBJ2-1; CDR3aa: CASSVRTSSSYNEQFF; CDR3nt: TGTGCCAGTAGTGTCAGGACTAGCTCCTCCTACAATGAGCAGTTCTTC
v_gene: TRBV21-1; abundance: .; d_gene: .; j_gene: TRBJ2-3; CDR3aa: CASSRDVDRGRADTQYF; CDR3nt: TGTGCCAGCAGCAGAGACGTCGACAGGGGGCGGGCAGATACGCAGTATTTT
v_gene: TRBV28; abundance: .; d_gene: .; j_gene: TRBJ1-1; CDR3aa: CASSLGRAPEAFF; CDR3nt: TGTGCCAGCAGTTTAGGGAGGGCCCCTGAAGCTTTCTTT
v_gene: TRBV7-9; abundance: .; d_gene: TRBD1; j_gene: TRBJ2-7; CDR3aa: CASSPPGTAIYEQYF; CDR3nt: TGTGCCAGCAGCCCCCCCGGGACAGCGATCTACGAGCAGTACTTC
v_gene: TRBV18; abundance: .; d_gene: .; j_gene: TRBJ2-7; CDR3aa: CASSPPDSYEQYF; CDR3nt: TGTGCCAGCTCACCACCAGACTCGTACGAGCAGTACTTC
v_gene: TRBV10-3; abundance: few; d_gene: .; j_gene: TRBJ2-4; CDR3aa: CAISDPRLRSNIQYF; CDR3nt: TGTGCCATCAGTGATCCCAGGCTCAGATCAAACATTCAGTACTTC
v_gene: TRBV7-3; abundance: .; d_gene: TRBD1; j_gene: TRBJ2-1; CDR3aa: CASSLGTDSEQFF; CDR3nt: TGTGCCAGCAGCCTCGGGACAGATAGTGAGCAGTTCTTC
v_gene: TRBV5-4; abundance: few; d_gene: TRBD1; j_gene: TRBJ2-5; CDR3aa: CASRGDRVETQYF; CDR3nt: TGTGCCAGCAGGGGGGACAGGGTGGAGACCCAGTACTTC
v_gene: TRBV28; abundance: .; d_gene: TRBD2; j_gene: TRBJ2-3; CDR3aa: CASSSPRPGLAGVLAQYF; CDR3nt: TGTGCCAGCAGTTCACCCCGCCCCGGACTAGCGGGAGTCTTGGCGCAGTATTTT
v_gene: TRBV7-2; abundance: .; d_gene: .; j_gene: TRBJ2-2; CDR3aa: CASSPAVTGELFF; CDR3nt: TGTGCCAGCAGTCCAGCGGTCACCGGGGAGCTGTTTTTT
v_gene: TRBV5-6; abundance: .; d_gene: .; j_gene: TRBJ1-6; CDR3aa: CASSPDGGYNSPLRF; CDR3nt: TGTGCCAGCAGCCCAGACGGGGGGTATAATTCACCCCTCCGCTTT
v_gene: TRBV2; abundance: .; d_gene: .; j_gene: TRBJ1-1; CDR3aa: CASSESVNTEAFF; CDR3nt: TGTGCCAGCAGTGAGTCCGTGAACACTGAAGCTTTCTTT
v_gene: TRBV2; abundance: .; d_gene: .; j_gene: TRBJ1-2; CDR3aa: CASSERRGGYTF; CDR3nt: TGTGCCAGCAGTGAACGAAGGGGGGGCTACACCTTC
v_gene: TRBV19; abundance: .; d_gene: TRBD1; j_gene: TRBJ2-3; CDR3aa: CASSRGQSTDTQYF; CDR3nt: TGTGCCAGTAGTCGGGGACAGAGCACAGATACGCAGTATTTT